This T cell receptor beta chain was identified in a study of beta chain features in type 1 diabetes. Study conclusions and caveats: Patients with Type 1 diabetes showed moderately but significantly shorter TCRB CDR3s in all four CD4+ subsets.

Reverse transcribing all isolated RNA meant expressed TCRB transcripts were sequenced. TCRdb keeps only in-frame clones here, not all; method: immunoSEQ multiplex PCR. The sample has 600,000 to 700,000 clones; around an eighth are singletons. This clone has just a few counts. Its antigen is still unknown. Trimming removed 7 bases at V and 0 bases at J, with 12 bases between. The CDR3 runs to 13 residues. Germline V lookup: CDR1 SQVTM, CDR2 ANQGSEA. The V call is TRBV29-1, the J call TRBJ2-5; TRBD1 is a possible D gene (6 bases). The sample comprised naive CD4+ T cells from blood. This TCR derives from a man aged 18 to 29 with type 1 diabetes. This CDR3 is CSAPGQDQETQYF. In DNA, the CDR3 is TGCAGCGCCCCGGGACAAGACCAAGAGACCCAGTACTTC.